The clone carrying this TCR beta chain was observed a handful of times. Its antigen is unidentified. V shed 8 bases and J shed 8 bases, with 12 bases lying between them. The CDR3 has 12 residues. The library targeted TCRbeta and was prepared with unique molecular identifiers. MiXCR was run by TCRdb on the PCR reads, yielding one entry per CDR3 protein. The table shows some 220,000 distinct CDR3 sequences, with under 13% occurring only once. This specimen comes from a study of T-cell reconstitution after alpha-beta-depleted transplantation in children. Study-level points and caveats: Where alpha-beta T cells came from about two months after transplant was reportedly several hundred expanded graft clones.

V gene TRBV12-3 or TRBV12-4 combines with J gene TRBJ1-4; no firm D call. The sample was PBMCs, taken before TCRalphabeta/CD19-depleted stem cell transplant. This TCR was sampled from a child less than two years old with acute myeloid leukemia, due to receive a stem cell transplant. DNA of the CDR3: TGTGCCAGCTCCCCGGCGGGGGAAAAACTGTTTTTT. It translates to CASSPAGEKLFF.